Listed below are T cell receptor beta chains from one sample, sequenced in a study of cytotoxic CD8 clonotypes in ibrutinib-treated CLL. Here immunoSEQ multiplex PCR was the method, and the copy in TCRdb shows in-frame clones only, minus some. This sample has 20,000 to 25,000 clones, with just under 70% found just once. Source: PBMCs, taken after 24 months of ibrutinib treatment. These TCRs come from a human donor with chronic lymphocytic leukemia. Each CDR3 is given with its conserved first and last residue. A D gene is named only where the DNA matches it firmly. Size tells how often a clone was seen (once, few, many) or the class of an expanded clone, and some rows leave it out.

d_call	j_call	v_call	clone_size	cdr3_nt	cdr3_aa
NA	TRBJ2-7	TRBV4-1	once	TGCGCCAGCAGCCAAGATATCGCAGGGCAGCTGCCCTTCCCCGAGCAGTACTTC	CASSQDIAGQLPFPEQYF
TRBD1	TRBJ2-5	TRBV7-9	NA	TGTGCCAGCAGCCCGCCCTGGACAGGGGGCGCAGAGACCCAGTACTTC	CASSPPWTGGAETQYF
NA	TRBJ2-3	TRBV25-1	NA	TGTGCCAGCAGTGAATCTGTTACGCAGTATTTT	CASSESVTQYF
NA	TRBJ1-1	TRBV2	NA	TGTGCCACCGGGGCGGCTTTCTTT	CATGAAFF
TRBD1	TRBJ1-2	TRBV5-6	NA	TGTGCCAGCTCGACAGGGCCCCTCATGGGTGGCTACACCTTC	CASSTGPLMGGYTF
NA	TRBJ1-1	TRBV19	NA	TGTGCCAGTAGTAAAGTTGGGGTCTCGGACACTGAAGCTTTCTTT	CASSKVGVSDTEAFF
NA	TRBJ1-1	TRBV5-1	once	TGCGCCAGCAGCTCGGGGCGGGTGGCTGAAGCTTTCTTT	CASSSGRVAEAFF
TRBD1	TRBJ2-7	TRBV5-6	NA	TGTGCCAGCAGCTCTCCGGGACAGGGACTCTACGAGCAGTACTTC	CASSSPGQGLYEQYF
TRBD1	TRBJ1-1	TRBV10-3	NA	TGTGCCATCAGGGGGGACAGTGGCCGAAGGGAAGCTTTCTTT	CAIRGDSGRREAFF
NA	TRBJ1-6	TRBV4-1	NA	TGCGCCAGCAGCCAACCTACTGAAAAGTATAATTCACCCCTCCACTTT	CASSQPTEKYNSPLHF
TRBD1	TRBJ1-3	TRBV27	NA	TGTGCCACCCCGGACAGGGGAGGAAACACCATATATTTT	CATPDRGGNTIYF
TRBD1	TRBJ1-5	TRBV25-1	NA	TGTGCCAGCAGTGAGACAGGGAACGATCAGCCCCAGCATTTT	CASSETGNDQPQHF
NA	TRBJ2-5	TRBV5-1	once	TGCGCCAGCAGCTTGGTCTACACCCAAGAGACCCAGTACTTC	CASSLVYTQETQYF
TRBD1	TRBJ1-2	TRBV19	NA	TGTGCCAGTAGTCCTCGGGCGGCAGGGGGCTATGGCTACACCTTC	CASSPRAAGGYGYTF
NA	TRBJ2-3	TRBV14	NA	TGTGCCAGCAGCCCCGGACAGATAGCTAGCACAGATACGCAGTATTTT	CASSPGQIASTDTQYF
TRBD1	TRBJ2-7	TRBV19	few	TGTGCCAGTAGTAATATGGGACAGGGGAGCTCCTACGAGCAGTACTTC	CASSNMGQGSSYEQYF
NA	TRBJ2-1	TRBV18	NA	TGTGCCAGCTCAACACAGAGACTTCTGTCCTACAATGAGCAGTTCTTC	CASSTQRLLSYNEQFF
TRBD1	TRBJ1-2	TRBV5-1	NA	TGCGCCAGCAGCCCTACCGGGACAGGGGTAAACTATGGCTACACCTTC	CASSPTGTGVNYGYTF
TRBD1	TRBJ1-1	TRBV2	NA	TGTGCCAGCACTACACAGGGGTCCAACACTGAAGCTTTCTTT	CASTTQGSNTEAFF
NA	TRBJ1-3	TRBV2	NA	TGTGCCAGCAGACACCCGGGACTGCGCTCTGGAAACACCATATATTTT	CASRHPGLRSGNTIYF
NA	TRBJ2-7	TRBV7-9	NA	TGTGCCAGCAGCTTAGTCACCCGTCACGAGCAGTACTTC	CASSLVTRHEQYF
NA	TRBJ2-1	TRBV11-2	NA	TGTGCCAGCAGCCCTCTAGGGGATTCCTACAATGAGCAGTTCTTC	CASSPLGDSYNEQFF
NA	TRBJ1-4	TRBV2	NA	TGTGCCAGCAGCGGTAACAGGGAAAAACTGTTTTTT	CASSGNREKLFF
NA	TRBJ1-6	TRBV5-1	NA	TGCGCCAGCAGGGGTAACTCCTATAATTCACCCCTCCACTTT	CASRGNSYNSPLHF
NA	TRBJ1-3	TRBV5-6	NA	TGTGCCAGCAGCTTGTCTGCGGGAAACACCATATATTTT	CASSLSAGNTIYF
TRBD2	TRBJ2-3	TRBV27	NA	TGTGCCAGCAGGGGCGGAGCGGGACTAGAGCAAGATACGCAGTATTTT	CASRGGAGLEQDTQYF
NA	TRBJ1-5	TRBV27	few	TGTGCCAGCAGGGCAAGTAATCAGCCCCAGCATTTT	CASRASNQPQHF
NA	TRBJ2-2	TRBV5-6	NA	TGTGCCAGCAGCTTGGCCGGGGGCACCGGGGAGCTGTTTTTT	CASSLAGGTGELFF
NA	TRBJ2-3	TRBV7-9	once	TGTGCCAGCAGCTCCGCGGATACGCAGTATTTT	CASSSADTQYF
NA	TRBJ2-7	TRBV5-6	medium-sized	TGTGCCAGCAGCAAAGGGGGTTTCAACGAGCAGTACTTC	CASSKGGFNEQYF
NA	TRBJ2-2	TRBV7-8	NA	TGTGCCAGCAGCTCCCGGGGCCTCTATGGCACCGGGGAGCTGTTTTTT	CASSSRGLYGTGELFF
NA	TRBJ1-2	TRBV29-1	NA	TGCAGCGTCGCGACAGAAGAGAACTATGGCTACACCTTC	CSVATEENYGYTF
NA	TRBJ2-5	TRBV21-1	NA	TGTGCCAGCAGCTCCCGACCGACTAGCGGGTCCCCCCAAGAGACCCAGTACTTC	CASSSRPTSGSPQETQYF
TRBD1	TRBJ1-1	TRBV2	NA	TGTGCCAGCAGTGAAGCCGAGACAGGGGGGTATGGGACTGAAGCTTTCTTT	CASSEAETGGYGTEAFF
NA	TRBJ2-1	TRBV18	NA	TGTGCCAGCTCACCACTTGGCGGGGGCGCCTACAATGAGCAGTTCTTC	CASSPLGGGAYNEQFF
TRBD1	TRBJ2-1	TRBV29-1	few	TGCAGCGTTGTGCGGTGGACAGGGAGCGATGAGCAGTTCTTC	CSVVRWTGSDEQFF
TRBD2	TRBJ2-2	TRBV11-2	NA	TGTGCCAGCAGCTTGTTGGCGGGGGCGAACACCGGGGAGCTGTTTTTT	CASSLLAGANTGELFF
NA	TRBJ1-2	TRBV10-3	NA	TGTGCCATCAGTGAGTCCCAGGGTACTTACTATGGCTACACCTTC	CAISESQGTYYGYTF
NA	TRBJ1-1	TRBV7-6	NA	TGTGCCAGCAGCTTTTCTGAGGGGGGCACTGAAGCTTTCTTT	CASSFSEGGTEAFF
NA	TRBJ2-2	TRBV7-3	NA	TGTGCCAGCAGCTTACAATTTCTTTGGTACAAGGGGCCATCCGGGGAGCTGTTTTTT	CASSLQFLWYKGPSGELFF
NA	TRBJ1-1	TRBV7-9	NA	TGTGCCAGCAGCTTCGACTTCGGAGATATGAACACTGAAGCTTTCTTT	CASSFDFGDMNTEAFF
NA	TRBJ1-1	TRBV19	NA	TGTGCCAGTAGTATAGGGGGTGGTACCACTGAAGCTTTCTTT	CASSIGGGTTEAFF
NA	TRBJ2-7	TRBV2	NA	TGTGCCAGCAGTCTTCAGGCAGGGACGTACGAGCAGTACTTC	CASSLQAGTYEQYF
TRBD1	TRBJ1-3	TRBV11-2	NA	TGTGCCAGCAGCTCCTCGACAGGGAGTACTGGAAACACCATATATTTT	CASSSSTGSTGNTIYF
NA	TRBJ1-5	TRBV6-5	large	TGTGCCAGCAATCAAGACCCCGGTCAGCCCCAGCATTTT	CASNQDPGQPQHF
TRBD2	TRBJ2-5	TRBV27	few	TGTGCCAGCAGTTCATGGGGGGGGGAGACCCAGTACTTC	CASSSWGGETQYF
TRBD2	TRBJ2-3	TRBV5-1	NA	TGCGCCAGCAGCCCGGCGACTAGCGGGGGGGTGCTGGATACGCAGTATTTT	CASSPATSGGVLDTQYF
NA	TRBJ2-7	TRBV9	NA	TGTGCCAGCAGCCCCCAGGTTAGCTCCTACGAGCAGTACTTC	CASSPQVSSYEQYF
NA	TRBJ1-1	TRBV10-1	NA	TGCGCCAGCAGCGGGACAAGCACTGAAGCTTTCTTT	CASSGTSTEAFF
NA	TRBJ1-1	TRBV5-1	NA	TGCGCCAGCAGCTCAGGGATGGTGGCTTTCTTT	CASSSGMVAFF
NA	TRBJ2-6	TRBV21-1	NA	TGTGCCAACAACAGGGCTGGGGCCAACGTCCTGACTTTC	CANNRAGANVLTF
NA	TRBJ2-2	TRBV2	few	TGTGCCAGCAGTGTGGGCAGGAACACCGGGGAGCTGTTTTTT	CASSVGRNTGELFF
TRBD1	TRBJ1-1	TRBV28	few	TGTGCCAGCAGTTACCTATTTGGGGACAGGGGAACTGAAGCTTTCTTT	CASSYLFGDRGTEAFF
TRBD1	TRBJ2-3	TRBV19	NA	TGTGCCAGTAGCAAAAACCGACAGGGCCATAGCACAGATACGCAGTATTTT	CASSKNRQGHSTDTQYF
NA	TRBJ1-1	TRBV27	NA	TGTGCCAGCAGTTTTGGTGGGGGTGGCACTGAAGCTTTCTTT	CASSFGGGGTEAFF